This entry lists 14 T cell receptor beta chains sequenced from one sample in a study of blood T cell repertoires in COVID-19. TCRdb's copy holds only in-frame clones and misses some; the assay was immunoSEQ multiplex PCR. Of around 200,000 clones in the sample, 70% to 90% were seen once. Sequenced: peripheral blood. These receptors came from a woman older than 75 with acute or convalescent COVID-19.

The gene calls are TRBV6-5 and TRBJ1-5; D remains unclear. This CDR3 has 12 residues. Germline V gives CDR1 MNHEY, CDR2 SVGAGI. The ends were cut back, 8 bases at V and 2 bases at J, with 7 bases in the middle. In nucleotides, the CDR3 is TGTGCCAGCGGCTGGCGCAATCAGCCCCAGCATTTT. As protein: CASGWRNQPQHF.

A single count supports this clone. J is TRBJ1-4 and V is TRBV30; D uncertain. CDR3 size: 15 residues. The germline V and J ends were trimmed by 2 bases and 5 bases, with 15 bases remaining between them. Germline V gene sequence: CDR1 GTSNPN, CDR2 SVGIG (reference sequence). The CDR3 spells CAWSITASLNEKLFF. In nucleotides, the CDR3 is TGTGCCTGGAGTATAACAGCCTCTTTAAATGAAAAACTGTTTTTT.

The rearrangement uses TRBV18 and TRBJ2-3, with 9 bases identical to TRBD2. The V segment lost 3 bases and the J segment 0 bases; nucleotides outside the gene matches: 4. CDR1 is KGHSH and CDR2 is LQKENI in the germline V gene. The CDR3 sequence is 16 residues long. CDR3 loop: CASSPPSGVSTDTQYF. The CDR3 nucleotides are TGTGCCAGCTCACCCCCTAGCGGGGTCAGCACAGATACGCAGTATTTT.

This chain joins TRBV5-1 and TRBJ1-1; the D gene is possibly TRBD1 (6 bases). V lost 3 bases, J lost 2 bases, and 20 bases lay in between. Germline V gives CDR1 SGHRS, CDR2 YFSETQ. The CDR3 is made up of 17 amino acids. CDR3 sequence (DNA): TGCGCCAGCAGCTCCAACTTTAACCCGGGACAAAACACTGAAGCTTTCTTT. It yields the protein CASSSNFNPGQNTEAFF.

V is TRBV30 and J is TRBJ2-7; TRBD1 is a possible D gene (5 bases). CDR1 is GTSNPN and CDR2 is SVGIG in the germline V gene (reference sequence). The CDR3 spans 16 residues. V was cut by 0 bases and J by 3 bases, with 18 bases left in between. In DNA form, the CDR3 reads TGTGCCTGGAGTGTAAGGGGTAGGGCAGTTAACTACGAGCAGTACTTC. It codes for CAWSVRGRAVNYEQYF.

This clone was seen just once. CDR3 DNA sequence: TGTGCCAGCAGCCCGGACAGCTATGGCTACACCTTC. The encoded protein is CASSPDSYGYTF. The rearrangement joins TRBV28 to TRBJ1-2, with D perhaps TRBD1 (6 bases). V was clipped by 6 bases and J by 4 bases, with 9 bases between them. CDR1 and CDR2 (germline): MDHEN, SYDVKM. The CDR3 is 12 amino acids.

About this clone itself: Within the sample, other DNA sequences also encode this same CDR3. This chain uses TRBV28 with TRBJ2-1, with 12 bases identical to TRBD2. The germline CDR1 and CDR2 sequences are MDHEN and SYDVKM. CDR3 size: 14 residues. V lost 6 bases, J lost 4 bases, and 1 base stayed unmatched. The CDR3 nucleotides are TGTGCCAGCAGAACTAGCGGGAGGTACAATGAGCAGTTCTTC. Translation gives CASRTSGRYNEQFF.

A word on this clone: At the DNA level, this CDR3 is encoded by other sequences in the same sample as well. V gene TRBV19 combines with J gene TRBJ1-4, with 7 bases matching TRBD1. The ends lost 6 bases at V and 4 bases at J; junction bases unmatched: 5. In germline, CDR1 is LNHDA, CDR2 SQIVND (reference sequence). The CDR3 spans 14 residues. Here the CDR3 reads CASSDRALNEKLFF. As DNA, the CDR3 is TGTGCCAGTAGCGACAGGGCCCTTAATGAAAAACTGTTTTTT.

The V and J genes are TRBV29-1 and TRBJ2-1; 11 nucleotides match TRBD2. Germline CDR1 and CDR2: SQVTM and ANQGSEA. V shed 7 bases, J shed 1 base, and the junction held 3 bases outside the gene matches. This CDR3 is built from 14 residues. CDR3 DNA: TGCAGCGGGCGACTAGCGGGGTCCTACAATGAGCAGTTCTTC. Protein sequence: CSGRLAGSYNEQFF.

The V and J genes are TRBV5-4 and TRBJ2-2; a weak D match, TRBD1 (6 bases). CDR1 and CDR2 (germline): SGHNT, YYREEE (reference sequence). The CDR3 spans 16 residues. The V end lost 0 bases, the J end lost 1 base, and 10 bases lay between the germline ends. CDR3 in amino acids: CASSLGRGQNTGELFF. The CDR3 nucleotides are TGTGCCAGCAGCTTGGGTCGGGGACAGAACACCGGGGAGCTGTTTTTT. Using reference TRBV5-4 and TRBJ2-2 for the parts outside the CDR3, the full variable domain is ETGVTQSPTHLIKTRGQQVTLRCSSQSGHNTVSWYQQALGQGPQFIFQYYREEENGRGNFPPRFSGLQFPNYSSELNVNALELDDSALYLCASSLGRGQNTGELFFGEGSRLTVL.

This clone was found a few times. This chain connects TRBV6-2 or TRBV6-3 to TRBJ1-3; TRBD1 matches at 12 bases. Unmatched junction bases numbered 9, after V lost 2 bases and J lost 4 bases. This CDR3 is built from 18 residues. Germline CDR1 and CDR2: MNHEY and SVGEGT. The CDR3 sequence: CASSYRRDRGPYGNTIYF. The CDR3 DNA sequence: TGTGCCAGCAGTTACCGCCGGGACAGGGGGCCTTACGGAAACACCATATATTTT.

This clone occurred once. The rearrangement joins TRBV5-8 to TRBJ1-1, with D unclear. The V end lost 3 bases, the J end lost 0 bases, and 6 bases lay between the germline ends. CDR1 is SGHTS and CDR2 is YDEGEE in the germline V gene. This CDR3 has 13 residues. CDR3: CASSSYLNTEAFF. The CDR3 DNA is TGTGCCAGCAGCTCCTACCTGAACACTGAAGCTTTCTTT.

The V and J genes are TRBV11-3 and TRBJ2-1, with 11 bases fitting TRBD1. This CDR3 is 15 amino acids long. The germline V gene encodes CDR1 SGHNT and CDR2 YENEEA. V dropped 6 bases and J dropped 3; count of bases not matched to a gene: 4. CDR3: CASSAGTGGYNEQFF. The DNA for the CDR3 is TGTGCCAGCAGTGCCGGGACAGGGGGCTACAATGAGCAGTTCTTC.

The chain uses TRBV5-4 and TRBJ1-3; TRBD1 agrees at 9 bases. The CDR3 length is 16 residues. Germline V lookup: CDR1 SGHNT, CDR2 YYREEE (reference sequence). V lost 3 bases and J lost 2; bases outside the gene matches: 6. CDR3 residues: CASSYDGTGTGNTIYF. The CDR3 bases are TGTGCCAGCAGCTACGACGGGACAGGGACTGGAAACACCATATATTTT. The full variable domain, in which reference TRBV5-4 and TRBJ1-3 provide the parts outside the CDR3, is ETGVTQSPTHLIKTRGQQVTLRCSSQSGHNTVSWYQQALGQGPQFIFQYYREEENGRGNFPPRFSGLQFPNYSSELNVNALELDDSALYLCASSYDGTGTGNTIYFGEGSWLTVV.